This T cell receptor beta chain was obtained from a study of shared clonotypes between healthy human individuals. General study results and limits: Measured sharing among donors was expected to vary with sequencing depth.

Comments on this clone: Its antigen remains unknown.

When replicate PCRs were run on unsorted PBMC, they used approximately 0.3 ug DNA, around 30,000 T cell genomes. This table comes from immunoSEQ multiplex PCR, and its TCRdb copy is limited to in-frame clones, with some not included. The data show about 560,000 clones, around 76% seen once. V lost 3 bases to trimming and J lost 2 bases, with 10 bases between them. CDR1 and CDR2 from the germline V gene are KGHSH and LQKENI. This CDR3 spans 14 amino acids. Unsorted samples relied on 80 million to 90 million PBMCs, which served as the source of genomic DNA. The rearrangement joins TRBV18 to TRBJ1-1; D is unclear. The clonotype comes from a woman aged 40 to 55 in good health. Some clones in this sample may be carry-over from other donors' samples. Source material: PBMCs. As DNA, the CDR3 is TGTGCCAGCTCACCTCCTTCAGAAAACACTGAAGCTTTCTTT. It specifies CASSPPSENTEAFF.